The text below deals with one T cell receptor beta chain. Antigen specificity is unknown. Peripheral blood and lesional scalp punch biopsies came from alopecia areata patients. Reverse transcription of extracted RNA yielded cDNA, which provided the sequencing template. TCRdb keeps only in-frame clones here, not all; method: immunoSEQ multiplex PCR. Here the sample spans 150,000 to 200,000 clones, about 66% being singletons. V was clipped by 0 bases and J by 5 bases; unmatched bases: 4. CDR1 and CDR2 from the germline V gene are SGDLS and YYNGEE. This CDR3 contains 15 residues. The data belong to a study of CD8+ T cells in alopecia areata. The study, taken as a whole, reports: Researchers report lesional scalp, most notably alopecia totalis/universalis, outstripped normal scalp in clonality.

The chain has TRBV9 and TRBJ2-5, with 10 nucleotides matching TRBD1. The source material was CD8+ T cells sorted from blood, sampled at week 0. This sequence was found in a human donor with alopecia areata. The DNA of the CDR3 is TGTGCCAGCAGCGTAGGACAGGGGGCTTCGGAGACCCAGTACTTC. The encoded protein is CASSVGQGASETQYF.